The 27 T cell receptor beta chains reported below all come from one sample, sequenced in a study of blood T cells in healthy people across ages. Using a J-beta primer mix together with a sample-barcoded 5' primer, a second PCR was run for roughly 7 to 11 cycles. TCRdb re-analysed the 5' RACE reads in MiXCR, keeping a single row per CDR3 protein. This sample carries 800,000 or so distinct CDR3 sequences, just under 25% of them seen once, and the ten largest clones take 3% to 4%. The data also belong to a second study, concerning T cells of mothers and their children.

The source material was blood. These receptors were obtained from a boy between 5 and 17 years old in good health.

The rearrangement joins TRBV28 to TRBJ2-1, with D hard to call. Germline V gene sequence: CDR1 MDHEN, CDR2 SYDVKM. CDR3 length: 15 amino acids. The V end lost 5 bases, the J end lost 5 bases, and 16 bases lay between the germline ends. CDR3 in DNA: TGTGCCAGCAGTCCCCTCCGGACCTGGGACAATGAGCAGTTCTTC. It is translated as CASSPLRTWDNEQFF.

This chain uses TRBV10-3 with TRBJ2-2; D is ambiguous. Germline values: CDR1 ENHRY, CDR2 SYGVKD. This CDR3 is 13 amino acids long. V lost 10 bases, J lost 2 bases, and 11 bases lay in between. This CDR3 is CASGPENTGELFF. The DNA of the CDR3 is TGTGCCAGCGGTCCTGAAAACACCGGGGAGCTGTTTTTT.

The chain links TRBV9 to TRBJ1-1; D is possibly TRBD1 (6 bases). Germline CDR1 SGDLS, CDR2 YYNGEE. With 0 bases removed from V and 1 base from J, the gap between germline ends came to 10 bases. The CDR3 runs 15 residues. The CDR3 DNA sequence: TGTGCCAGCAGCGTAGATGTCAGGGGGAACACTGAAGCTTTCTTT. Its protein product is CASSVDVRGNTEAFF.

Details on this clonotype: A junction boundary mismatches the germline segment, possibly from a read error. The V call is TRBV7-7, the J call TRBJ2-7; 10 nucleotides agree with TRBD1. The CDR3 contains 17 residues. The germline V gene encodes CDR1 SSHAT and CDR2 FNYEAQ (reference sequence). The CDR3 sequence is CASSLARTGGGLSEQYF. DNA of the CDR3: TGTGCTAGCAGCTTAGCCCGGACAGGGGGAGGCCTTTCGGAGCAGTACTTC.

In its sample, this clonotype was seen a few times. The rearrangement links TRBV2 to TRBJ2-7; D is ambiguous. Trimming removed 1 base from V and 3 bases from J, with 10 bases in between. This CDR3 has 14 residues. The germline CDR1 and CDR2 sequences are SNHLY and FYNNEI. The CDR3 nucleotides are TGTGCCAGCAGTGAAGGCCCTGTCGGCTACGAGCAGTACTTC. This encodes CASSEGPVGYEQYF.

Many counts were recorded for this clonotype. This chain connects TRBV20-1 to TRBJ2-3; TRBD2 might be the D (5 bases). The CDR3 has 14 residues. V lost 6 bases and J 5 bases, leaving 18 bases between the germline ends. Germline CDR1 and CDR2: DFQATT and SNEGSKA (reference sequence). The CDR3 DNA reads as TGCAGTGCCCCGGCAGGACTTTCTCGAGATACGCAGTATTTT. Translating gives CSAPAGLSRDTQYF.

This sequence joins TRBV5-1 and TRBJ2-3, with 11 bases lining up with TRBD2. This CDR3 has 15 residues. With V trimmed by 3 bases and J by 4 bases, 4 bases remained unmatched. The germline CDR1 and CDR2 sequences are SGHRS and YFSETQ. Written as DNA, the CDR3 is TGCGCCAGCAGCTCGACTAGCGGGAACCCAGATACGCAGTATTTT. This sequence encodes CASSSTSGNPDTQYF. Supplemented by reference TRBV5-1 and TRBJ2-3, the full variable domain reads KAGVTQTPRYLIKTRGQQVTLSCSPISGHRSVSWYQQTPGQGLQFLFEYFSETQRNKGNFPGRFSGRQFSNSRSEMNVSTLELGDSALYLCASSSTSGNPDTQYFGPGTRLTVL.

There are a few counts of this clonotype. In nucleotides, the CDR3 is TGTGCCAGCAGTGAAGACGGCTACAGCTACGAGCAGTACTTC. Protein sequence: CASSEDGYSYEQYF. V usage is TRBV6-2 or TRBV6-3 and J usage is TRBJ2-7; D remains ambiguous. Germline loops: CDR1 MNHEY, CDR2 SVGEGT. Trimming shortened V by 5 bases and J by 3 bases, and 14 bases separated the two germline ends. The CDR3 covers 14 residues.

This chain uses TRBV7-3 with TRBJ2-2; tentative D call: TRBD2 (5 bases). Trimming pared 4 bases from V and 1 base from J, leaving 10 bases between. Germline-derived CDR1 and CDR2 are SGHTA and FQGTGA. The CDR3 length is 15 residues. The CDR3 loop reads CASSSKSGNTGELFF. The DNA of the CDR3 is TGTGCCAGCAGCTCTAAGAGCGGGAACACCGGGGAGCTGTTTTTT.

The genes are TRBV7-9 and TRBJ2-1; TRBD2 matches 11 bases. CDR3 length equals 16 residues. Germline loops: CDR1 SEHNR, CDR2 FQNEAQ (reference sequence). With 0 bases clipped from V and 8 bases from J, the junction kept 6 bases outside the gene matches. The CDR3 DNA reads as TGTGCCAGCAGCTTAGCGACTAGCGGGGTTCTACATGAGCAGTTCTTC. Translated: CASSLATSGVLHEQFF.

A few counts support this clonotype. The rearrangement links TRBV28 to TRBJ2-6, with D perhaps TRBD1 (5 bases). CDR1 is MDHEN, CDR2 SYDVKM, per germline. V gave up 6 bases and J gave up 0 bases, with 18 bases separating them. The CDR3 sequence is 18 residues long. The CDR3 is CASRGQGTAGSGANVLTF. For the CDR3, the DNA is TGTGCCAGCAGGGGGCAGGGTACGGCAGGCTCTGGGGCCAACGTCCTGACTTTC.

The chain recombines TRBV14 with TRBJ2-1; the match to TRBD2 covers 7 bases. The CDR3 covers 15 residues. V was pared by 3 bases and J by 6 bases, with 8 bases of the junction left unmatched. From germline, CDR1 is SGHDN and CDR2 FVKESK. CDR3 residues: CASSQRREGVNEQFF. DNA for the CDR3: TGTGCCAGCAGCCAGAGGAGGGAGGGAGTCAATGAGCAGTTCTTC.

This clonotype has a handful of counts. The chain carries TRBV7-8 and TRBJ1-6; D is perhaps TRBD1 (5 bases). Germline CDR1 reads SGHVS; CDR2 reads FQNEAQ. The CDR3 runs to 15 residues. V lost 5 bases, J lost 15 bases, and 23 bases lay in between. CDR3 bases: TGTGCCAGCAGCCAGTCCGGGACCTCGAGTTTTGGCCTCCACTTT. Protein sequence: CASSQSGTSSFGLHF.

Only a few counts were recorded for this clonotype. This chain connects TRBV3-1 to TRBJ1-1, with 7 nucleotides matching TRBD1. The CDR3 has 14 residues. The junction had 2 bases not matched to a gene; V was cut back by 0 bases and J by 4 bases. Germline values: CDR1 LGHDT, CDR2 YNNKEL (reference sequence). The CDR3 here is CASSQDDRATEAFF. The CDR3 DNA sequence: TGTGCCAGCAGCCAAGATGACAGGGCCACTGAAGCTTTCTTT.

A few counts support this clonotype. This sequence joins TRBV7-9 and TRBJ2-5; D unresolved. The CDR3 is made up of 16 amino acids. Germline V gives CDR1 SEHNR, CDR2 FQNEAQ (reference sequence). The ends were cut back, 5 bases at V and 2 bases at J, with 18 bases in the middle. The CDR3 DNA reads TGTGCCAGCAGCCGGAATGAAGGAGAGGATCAAGAGACCCAGTACTTC. Residues: CASSRNEGEDQETQYF. The whole variable domain, filled in from reference TRBV7-9 and TRBJ2-5, reads DTGVSQNPRHKITKRGQNVTFRCDPISEHNRLYWYRQTLGQGPEFLTYFQNEAQLEKSRLLSDRFSAERPKGSFSTLEIQRTEQGDSAMYLCASSRNEGEDQETQYFGPGTRLLVL.

This clonotype appeared a few times. The chain has TRBV15 and TRBJ2-5, with TRBD2 matching 15 bases. The DNA end lines up better with TRBJ2-1; the J call may be wrong. The CDR3 is 16 residues long. Germline CDR1 and CDR2: LNHNV and YYDKDF (reference sequence). CDR3 nucleotide sequence: TGTGCCACCAGCACCGGGACTAGCGGGAGGATCGATGAGCAGTTCTTC. This gives the protein CATSTGTSGRIDEQFF.

The V and J genes are TRBV19 and TRBJ1-1; possible D gene TRBD1, 5 bases. The germline V gene has CDR1 LNHDA and CDR2 SQIVND (reference sequence). This CDR3 is built from 13 residues. Trimming pared 5 bases from V and 8 bases from J, leaving 15 bases between. The CDR3 is CASSPGTVKEAFF. CDR3 DNA: TGTGCCAGTAGTCCCGGGACGGTAAAGGAAGCTTTCTTT.

This clonotype has a handful of counts. The V gene is TRBV7-9, the J gene TRBJ2-5; D is unclear. Near its end, the DNA agrees better with TRBJ2-7, so the J call may be wrong. The CDR3 is 14 residues long. Germline V lookup: CDR1 SEHNR, CDR2 FQNEAQ (reference sequence). Here the CDR3 reads CASSLGLPSDEQYF. The CDR3, as DNA: TGTGCCAGCAGCTTAGGCTTGCCTTCGGACGAGCAGTACTTC.

On this clonotype: A much larger clone differs from this one at a single base, so this may be a read error. The rearrangement joins TRBV7-2 to TRBJ2-5; possibly TRBD2 for D (6 bases). The germline CDR1 and CDR2 sequences are SGHTA and FQGNSA. Trimming pared 7 bases from V and 9 bases from J, leaving 21 bases between. The CDR3 length is 14 residues. CDR3: CASKLTAQGEAQYF. The CDR3 DNA sequence: TGTGCCAGCAAGTTAACCGCGCAAGGGGAGGCCCAGTACTTC.

The chain uses TRBV7-9 and TRBJ1-1; D perhaps matches TRBD1 (6 bases). Trimming removed 5 bases at V and 6 bases at J, with 10 bases between. This CDR3 is built from 12 residues. The germline V gene encodes CDR1 SEHNR and CDR2 FQNEAQ (reference sequence). This CDR3 reads CASSQGQPEAFF. The CDR3 DNA follows: TGTGCCAGCAGCCAGGGACAACCTGAAGCTTTCTTT.

The chain carries TRBV29-1 and TRBJ2-1; 14 nucleotides match TRBD2. J lost 8 bases, V lost 6 bases, and 3 bases had no gene match. Germline values: CDR1 SQVTM, CDR2 ANQGSEA. This CDR3 is 13 amino acids long. The CDR3: CSVGGLAGDEQFF. Written as DNA, the CDR3 is TGCAGCGTCGGGGGACTAGCGGGAGATGAGCAGTTCTTC.

In nucleotides, the CDR3 is TGCAGTGCTAGCCCTACCCAGCGCGAGCAGTACTTC. The encoded protein is CSASPTQREQYF. The V and J genes are TRBV20-1 and TRBJ2-7; D is unclear. CDR1 is DFQATT, CDR2 SNEGSKA, per germline (reference sequence). The germline V and J ends were trimmed by 3 bases and 6 bases, with 12 bases remaining between them. CDR3 length: 12 amino acids.

This clonotype has a handful of counts. The CDR3 nucleotides read TGTGCCACCAGCAGGGTGTCGGATAGGGACTTACAAGAGACCCAGTACTTC. Amino acid sequence: CATSRVSDRDLQETQYF. The rearrangement uses TRBV15 and TRBJ2-5; D might be TRBD2 (6 bases). In germline, CDR1 is LNHNV, CDR2 YYDKDF (reference sequence). The CDR3 totals 17 residues. Trimming cost V 3 bases and J 2 bases, with 19 bases left between them.

This clonotype was observed a handful of times. The V call is TRBV24-1, the J call TRBJ2-5; D is possibly TRBD1 (5 bases). The CDR3 is 16 amino acids. The V end was cut by 4 bases, the J end by 5 bases, with 19 bases between. Germline V gene lookup returns CDR1 KGHDR and CDR2 SFDVKD. The CDR3 bases are TGTGCCACCAGTGACCCGACCAGGGCAGGAATGGAGACCCAGTACTTC. Translating gives CATSDPTRAGMETQYF.

The chain joins TRBV20-1 to TRBJ1-2; D ambiguous. CDR3 length: 14 residues. Germline loops: CDR1 DFQATT, CDR2 SNEGSKA (reference sequence). V dropped 1 base and J dropped 3 bases, with 12 bases sitting between them. DNA for the CDR3: TGCAGTGCTAGAGTCTCCAGCTTCGACTATGGCTACACCTTC. Its protein is CSARVSSFDYGYTF.

This clonotype was counted between two and nine times. The V and J genes are TRBV28 and TRBJ2-5, with TRBD2 matching over 7 bases. Germline CDR1 reads MDHEN; CDR2 reads SYDVKM. V gave up 3 bases and J gave up 0 bases; unmatched junction bases: 13. The CDR3 runs 18 residues. The CDR3 region has the DNA TGTGCCAGCAGTTTGTCGGCGGGGGATTGGAAGTACCAAGAGACCCAGTACTTC. Amino acid sequence: CASSLSAGDWKYQETQYF.

The V gene is TRBV11-2, the J gene TRBJ2-7; a weak D match, TRBD1 (6 bases). Trimming stripped 7 bases from V and 3 bases from J, with 16 bases between. The CDR3 loop spans 14 amino acids. CDR1 is SGHAT, CDR2 FQNNGV, per germline. DNA for the CDR3: TGTGCCAGCACCAAGTACCAGGACAGCTACGAGCAGTACTTC. Protein product: CASTKYQDSYEQYF. Based on the CDR3 plus reference TRBV11-2 and TRBJ2-7, the full variable domain is EAGVAQSPRYKIIEKRQSVAFWCNPISGHATLYWYQQILGQGPKLLIQFQNNGVVDDSQLPKDRFSAERLKGVDSTLKIQPAKLEDSAVYLCASTKYQDSYEQYFGPGTRLTVT.